This paragraph reports one T cell receptor (beta chain). What it recognizes is unknown. The sample carries other DNA sequences with the same CDR3. This specimen comes from a study of shared clonotypes between healthy human individuals. Overall study results and limits: Researchers sampled blood only, noting tissue repertoires likely differ. Lower generation probabilities were found for non-shared clonotypes than for those shared by all four donors.

For sorted subsets, approximately 200 ng DNA per replicate equaled roughly 29,000 T cell genomes. TCRdb's copy holds only in-frame clones and misses some; the assay was immunoSEQ multiplex PCR. The sample has some 2.3 million clones; more than 85% are singletons. Trimming pared 1 base from V and 3 bases from J, leaving 4 bases between. The CDR3 is made up of 12 amino acids. Germline CDR1 SGHRS, CDR2 YFSETQ. J is TRBJ2-5 and V is TRBV5-1; no clear D. Sequences were obtained from naive CD4+ T cells from PBMCs. Subset of the sample: CD45RA+ positively selected. The receptor was isolated from a man aged 18 to 35 in good health. Some clones in this sample may be carry-over from other donors' samples. The CDR3 DNA reads as TGCGCCAGCAGCTTGATTGAAGAGACCCAGTACTTC. Its translation is CASSLIEETQYF.